This T cell receptor (beta chain) was documented in a study of blood T cells in healthy people across ages. The authors ran a second PCR of roughly 6 to 12 cycles using a sample-barcoded 5' primer and a J-beta primer mix. TCRdb independently ran MiXCR on the 5' RACE reads; one entry per CDR3 protein. The sample includes roughly 700,000 distinct CDR3 sequences, around 25% seen only once; the top ten take just under 9.5%. This CDR3 spans 18 amino acids. V was pared by 4 bases and J by 9 bases, with 13 bases of the junction left unmatched. The sample was also linked to a second study, of T cells of mothers and their children. As reported in that work: Three healthy Caucasian mothers and their six children donated. Sequencing returned over 8.5 million TCR beta CDR3 reads per mother and around 3 million per child.

This rearrangement joins TRBV12-3 or TRBV12-4 to TRBJ2-1; TRBD2 matches 15 bases. Sequences were obtained from blood. This clonotype was obtained from a boy aged 5-17 years in good health. CDR3: CASSSHGLAGGQGPEQFF. CDR3 in DNA: TGTGCCAGCAGTTCCCACGGACTAGCGGGGGGGCAAGGCCCTGAGCAGTTCTTC.